The next 19 T cell receptor beta chains were all read from a single sample in a study of graft-versus-host responses after intestinal transplantation. Generated by immunoSEQ multiplex PCR, the TCRdb table keeps only in-frame clones and is missing some. The data show approximately 19,000 clones, around 90% seen once. The starting material was PBMCs, obtained roughly 54 weeks after transplant. These receptors all stem from a human patient who received an intestinal transplant, so some T cells may come from the graft donor.

The V and J genes are TRBV6-1 and TRBJ1-4; the D gene is possibly TRBD1 (5 bases). The germline V gene has CDR1 MNHNS and CDR2 SASEGT. The CDR3 spans 14 residues. The V end was cut by 3 bases, the J end by 8 bases, with 13 bases between. The CDR3 nucleotides read TGTGCCAGCAGTGATGGAGGGGATTGGGAAAAACTGTTTTTT. It encodes CASSDGGDWEKLFF.

This clone was counted a few times. The rearrangement joins TRBV4-2 to TRBJ2-1; no clear D. The germline V and J ends were trimmed by 3 bases and 6 bases, with 3 bases remaining between them. From germline, CDR1 is LGHNA and CDR2 YNFKEQ. This CDR3 comprises 11 residues. The chain's CDR3 is CASSHGNEQFF. CDR3 sequence (DNA): TGTGCCAGCAGCCATGGCAATGAGCAGTTCTTC.

V gene TRBV5-1 combines with J gene TRBJ2-1; TRBD2 is a possible D gene (5 bases). The length of the CDR3 is 17 residues. The germline CDR1 and CDR2 sequences are SGHRS and YFSETQ. V lost 0 bases and J 5 bases, leaving 18 bases between the germline ends. The CDR3 protein is CASSLAIGLPRDNEQFF. The CDR3 DNA sequence: TGCGCCAGCAGCTTGGCAATTGGACTCCCGAGGGACAATGAGCAGTTCTTC.

The chain has TRBV4-2 and TRBJ1-3; TRBD1 might be the D (6 bases). This CDR3 contains 15 residues. Germline V gene sequence: CDR1 LGHNA, CDR2 YNFKEQ. V dropped 0 bases and J dropped 4 bases, with 10 bases sitting between them. The CDR3 protein is CASSQDTGIGNTIYF. The CDR3 coding sequence is TGTGCCAGCAGCCAAGATACAGGGATAGGAAACACCATATATTTT.

V and J are TRBV6-1 and TRBJ2-7; 11 bases are a match to TRBD1. The J segment lost 3 bases and the V segment lost 3 bases, leaving 7 bases of the junction unmatched. Germline CDR1 MNHNS, CDR2 SASEGT. The CDR3 extends over 16 amino acids. Written as DNA, the CDR3 is TGTGCCAGCAGTGATATCGGACAGGGGGCCAACTACGAGCAGTACTTC. Amino acid sequence: CASSDIGQGANYEQYF.

The chain recombines TRBV2 with TRBJ2-3, with a weak D call TRBD2 (6 bases). The CDR3 consists of 16 residues. Germline CDR1 SNHLY, CDR2 FYNNEI. Trimming left V 4 bases short and J 5 bases short, with 19 bases between. Here the CDR3 reads CASSGGTDGRGDTQYF. The DNA of the CDR3 is TGTGCCAGCAGTGGGGGGACTGACGGTAGGGGAGATACGCAGTATTTT. The full variable domain, its missing parts supplied by reference TRBV2 and TRBJ2-3, is EPEVTQTPSHQVTQMGQEVILRCVPISNHLYFYWYRQILGQKVEFLVSFYNNEISEKSEIFDDQFSVERPDGSNFTLKIRSTKLEDSAMYFCASSGGTDGRGDTQYFGPGTRLTVL.

The chain combines TRBV6-4 with TRBJ2-3, with TRBD2 identical over 11 bases. CDR1 is MRHNA and CDR2 is SNTAGT in the germline V gene. V lost 2 bases, J lost 4 bases, and 2 bases stayed unmatched. The CDR3 consists of 15 residues. The chain's CDR3 is CASSDATSGADTQYF. CDR3 in DNA: TGTGCCAGCAGTGACGCGACTAGCGGGGCAGATACGCAGTATTTT.

This clone showed up just once. The genes are TRBV18 and TRBJ1-6; tentative D call: TRBD1 (6 bases). This CDR3 region has 16 residues. Trimming took off 3 bases at V and 7 bases at J, with 16 bases between the two ends. Germline V gene data show CDR1 as KGHSH and CDR2 as LQKENI. CDR3: CASSPTGTRENSPLHF. Here the CDR3 DNA reads TGTGCCAGCTCACCTACCGGGACAAGAGAGAATTCACCCCTCCACTTT.

About this clone itself: Other DNA sequences of this sample code for an identical CDR3. The chain uses TRBV6-1 and TRBJ2-2; 9 bases map to TRBD2. The V gene end was trimmed by 3 bases and the J gene end by 6 bases; junction bases not matched to a gene: 2. Germline V lookup: CDR1 MNHNS, CDR2 SASEGT. The CDR3 consists of 14 residues. The CDR3 here is CASSELAGAGELFF. CDR3 nucleotides: TGTGCCAGCAGTGAGTTAGCGGGAGCCGGGGAGCTGTTTTTT.

The table lists this clone with a count of one. The chain carries TRBV2 and TRBJ2-2, with D perhaps matching TRBD1 (5 bases). CDR3 length: 14 amino acids. CDR1 SNHLY and CDR2 FYNNEI come from the germline V gene. The V and J ends lost 3 bases and 5 bases respectively, with 10 bases between them. The CDR3 loop is CASSDTTETGELFF. CDR3 sequence (DNA): TGTGCCAGCAGTGACACGACAGAAACCGGGGAGCTGTTTTTT.

The chain has TRBV6-5 and TRBJ2-5; D unclear. The CDR3 extends over 15 amino acids. Trimming took 0 bases from V and 1 from J, leaving 9 bases between them. Germline V gives CDR1 MNHEY, CDR2 SVGAGI. CDR3 residues: CASSYSGAAQETQYF. The CDR3 DNA follows: TGTGCCAGCAGTTACTCGGGCGCTGCCCAAGAGACCCAGTACTTC.

V usage is TRBV13 and J usage is TRBJ2-3; 9 bases match TRBD1. The J segment lost 5 bases and the V segment lost 4 bases, leaving 7 bases of the junction unmatched. Germline CDR1 PRHDT, CDR2 FYEKMQ (reference sequence). The CDR3 has 15 residues. CDR3 coding DNA: TGTGCCAGCAGCTCTACCCGGGACAGGGTAGATACGCAGTATTTT. It encodes CASSSTRDRVDTQYF.

This rearrangement joins TRBV2 to TRBJ1-2, with 7 positions matching TRBD1. Germline CDR1 reads SNHLY; CDR2 reads FYNNEI. The CDR3 is made up of 13 amino acids. J was trimmed by 8 bases and V by 6 bases; bases with no gene match: 9. The DNA for the CDR3 is TGTGCCAGCAGGGTCCGACAGGGTCGCGGCTACACCTTC. Its protein is CASRVRQGRGYTF.

The chain joins TRBV7-8 to TRBJ1-5, with TRBD1 as a possible D gene (5 bases). Trimming left V 1 base short and J 3 bases short, with 10 bases between. Germline CDR1 is SGHVS and CDR2 is FQNEAQ. This CDR3 has 15 amino acids. DNA of the CDR3: TGTGCCAGCAGCTTAGGGGGGGGGTACAATCAGCCCCAGCATTTT. Translating gives CASSLGGGYNQPQHF.

The rearrangement links TRBV4-1 to TRBJ2-2, with D perhaps matching TRBD2 (7 bases). From germline, CDR1 is MGHRA and CDR2 YSYEKL. V shed 1 base and J shed 2 bases, with 8 bases lying between them. The CDR3 is made up of 15 amino acids. CDR3 loop: CASSQAGGNTGELFF. The CDR3 bases are TGCGCCAGCAGCCAAGCGGGGGGCAACACCGGGGAGCTGTTTTTT.

The genes are TRBV30 and TRBJ2-1, with D hard to call. The V gene's germline CDR1 is GTSNPN and CDR2 SVGIG (reference sequence). This CDR3 has 14 residues. V lost 5 bases to trimming and J lost 4 bases, with 15 bases between them. The chain's CDR3 is CAWDFPRSYNEQFF. The CDR3, as DNA: TGTGCCTGGGACTTTCCTAGATCTTACAATGAGCAGTTCTTC. The whole variable domain, remainder taken from reference TRBV30 and TRBJ2-1, is SQTIHQWPATLVQPVGSPLSLECTVEGTSNPNLYWYRQAAGRGLQLLFYSVGIGQISSEVPQNLSASRPQDRQFILSSKKLLLSDSGFYLCAWDFPRSYNEQFFGPGTRLTVL.

This chain joins TRBV5-5 and TRBJ2-3; D unresolved. Germline CDR1 reads SGHKS; CDR2 reads YYEKEE (reference sequence). V was clipped by 10 bases and J by 3 bases, with 9 bases between them. The CDR3 has 11 amino acids. The CDR3 bases are TGTGCCTCTGCAGAGACAGATACGCAGTATTTT. This sequence encodes CASAETDTQYF.

The rearrangement links TRBV20-1 to TRBJ1-2, with D possibly being TRBD1 (6 bases). The CDR3 extends over 11 amino acids. The germline V and J ends were trimmed by 2 bases and 7 bases, with 8 bases remaining between them. CDR1 and CDR2 from the germline V gene are DFQATT and SNEGSKA (reference sequence). CDR3 loop: CSARLRGGYTF. The CDR3 DNA is TGCAGTGCTAGACTCAGGGGTGGCTACACCTTC.

The chain employs TRBV7-9 and TRBJ2-7, with 10 bases fitting TRBD2. Germline CDR1 is SEHNR and CDR2 is FQNEAQ (reference sequence). This CDR3 contains 14 residues. The V and J ends lost 7 bases and 3 bases, in that order; junction bases with no gene match: 6. Here the CDR3 DNA reads TGTGCCAGCATCCCTAGCGGGGGCTACTACGAGCAGTACTTC. As protein: CASIPSGGYYEQYF. Drawing the rest from reference TRBV7-9 and TRBJ2-7, the complete variable domain is DTGVSQNPRHKITKRGQNVTFRCDPISEHNRLYWYRQTLGQGPEFLTYFQNEAQLEKSRLLSDRFSAERPKGSFSTLEIQRTEQGDSAMYLCASIPSGGYYEQYFGPGTRLTVT.